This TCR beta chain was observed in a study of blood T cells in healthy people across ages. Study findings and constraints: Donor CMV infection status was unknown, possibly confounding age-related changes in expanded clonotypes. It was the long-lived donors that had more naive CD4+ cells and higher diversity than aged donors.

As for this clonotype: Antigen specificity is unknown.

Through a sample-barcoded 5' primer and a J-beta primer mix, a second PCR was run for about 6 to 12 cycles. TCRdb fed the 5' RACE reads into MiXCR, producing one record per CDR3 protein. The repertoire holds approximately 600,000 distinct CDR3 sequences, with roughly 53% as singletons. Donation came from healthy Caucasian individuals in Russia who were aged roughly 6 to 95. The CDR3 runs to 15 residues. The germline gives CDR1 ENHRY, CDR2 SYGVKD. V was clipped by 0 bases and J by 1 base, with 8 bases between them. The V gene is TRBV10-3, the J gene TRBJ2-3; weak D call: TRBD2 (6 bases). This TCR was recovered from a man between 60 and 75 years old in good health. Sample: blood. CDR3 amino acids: CAISESTGGTDTQYF. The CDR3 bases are TGTGCCATCAGTGAGTCGACGGGGGGCACAGATACGCAGTATTTT.